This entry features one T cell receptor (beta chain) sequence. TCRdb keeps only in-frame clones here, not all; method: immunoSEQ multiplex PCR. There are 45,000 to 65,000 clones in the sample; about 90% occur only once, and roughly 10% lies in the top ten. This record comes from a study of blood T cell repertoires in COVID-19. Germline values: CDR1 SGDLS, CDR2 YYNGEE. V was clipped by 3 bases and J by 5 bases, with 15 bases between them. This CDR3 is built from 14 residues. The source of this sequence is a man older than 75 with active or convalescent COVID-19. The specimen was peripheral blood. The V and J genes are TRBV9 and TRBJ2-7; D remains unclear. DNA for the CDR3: TGTGCCAGCAGCGCACTCGTAGTGGGCCACGAGCAGTACTTC. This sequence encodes CASSALVVGHEQYF.